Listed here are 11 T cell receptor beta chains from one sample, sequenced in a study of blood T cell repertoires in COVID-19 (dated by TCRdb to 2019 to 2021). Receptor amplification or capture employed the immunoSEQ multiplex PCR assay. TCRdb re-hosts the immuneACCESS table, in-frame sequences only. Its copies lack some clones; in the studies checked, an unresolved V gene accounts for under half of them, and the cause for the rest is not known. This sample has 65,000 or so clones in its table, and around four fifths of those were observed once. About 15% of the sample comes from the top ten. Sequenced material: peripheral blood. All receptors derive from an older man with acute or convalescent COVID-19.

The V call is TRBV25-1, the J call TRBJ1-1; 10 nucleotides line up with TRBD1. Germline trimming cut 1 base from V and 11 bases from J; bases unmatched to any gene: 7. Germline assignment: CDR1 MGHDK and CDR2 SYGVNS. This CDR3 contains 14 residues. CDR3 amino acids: CASSESGQGFSAFF. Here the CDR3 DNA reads TGTGCCAGCAGTGAATCGGGACAGGGGTTTTCGGCTTTCTTT.

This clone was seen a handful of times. CDR3: CASSLGRLAGRGDNEQFF. Written as DNA, the CDR3 is TGTGCCAGCAGCTTAGGGCGACTAGCGGGGAGAGGAGACAATGAGCAGTTCTTC. The J gene is TRBJ2-1, the V gene TRBV7-8, with 11 bases lining up with TRBD2. From germline, CDR1 is SGHVS and CDR2 FQNEAQ. The CDR3 sequence is 18 residues long. V shed 1 base and J 5 bases; nucleotides not matched to a gene: 10.

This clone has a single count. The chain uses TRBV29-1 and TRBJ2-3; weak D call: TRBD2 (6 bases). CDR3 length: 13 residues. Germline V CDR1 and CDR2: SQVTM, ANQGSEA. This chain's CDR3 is CTSPGVSGDTQYF. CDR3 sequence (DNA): TGCACTAGCCCGGGAGTGTCTGGAGATACGCAGTATTTT.

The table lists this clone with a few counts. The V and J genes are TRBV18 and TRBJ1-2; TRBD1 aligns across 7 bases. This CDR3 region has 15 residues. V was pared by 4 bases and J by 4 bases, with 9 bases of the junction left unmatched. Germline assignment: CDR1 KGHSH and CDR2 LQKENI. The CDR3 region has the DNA TGTGCCAGCTCACAATTCGGACAGGCGGGCTATGGCTACACCTTC. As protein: CASSQFGQAGYGYTF.

This CDR3 reads CASSLRAGWSGELFF. CDR3 bases: TGTGCCAGCAGCTTAAGGGCAGGGTGGTCCGGGGAGCTGTTTTTT. The rearrangement uses TRBV11-2 and TRBJ2-2; the D gene is possibly TRBD1 (5 bases). The CDR3 totals 15 residues. The germline V and J ends were trimmed by 2 bases and 6 bases, with 13 bases remaining between them. Germline CDR1 SGHAT, CDR2 FQNNGV.

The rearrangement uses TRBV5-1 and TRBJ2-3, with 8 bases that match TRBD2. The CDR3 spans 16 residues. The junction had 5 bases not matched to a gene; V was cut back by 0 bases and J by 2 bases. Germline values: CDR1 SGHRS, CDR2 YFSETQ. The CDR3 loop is CASSLGQAGDTDTQYF. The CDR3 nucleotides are TGCGCCAGCAGCTTGGGGCAAGCGGGGGACACAGATACGCAGTATTTT.

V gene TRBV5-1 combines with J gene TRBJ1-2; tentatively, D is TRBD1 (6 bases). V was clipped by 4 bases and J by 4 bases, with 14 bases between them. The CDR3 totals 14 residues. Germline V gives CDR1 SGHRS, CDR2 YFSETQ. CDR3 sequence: CASSLGGPTYGYTF. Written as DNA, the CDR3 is TGCGCCAGCAGCCTGGGGGGGCCGACCTATGGCTACACCTTC.

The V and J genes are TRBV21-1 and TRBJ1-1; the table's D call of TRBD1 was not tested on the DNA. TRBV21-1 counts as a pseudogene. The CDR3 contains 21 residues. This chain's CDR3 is CASSTYLQTCGQGRRRTEAFF. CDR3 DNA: TGTGCCAGCAGCACGTATTTGCAGACTTGCGGACAGGGGAGGAGGCGTACTGAAGCTTTCTTT.

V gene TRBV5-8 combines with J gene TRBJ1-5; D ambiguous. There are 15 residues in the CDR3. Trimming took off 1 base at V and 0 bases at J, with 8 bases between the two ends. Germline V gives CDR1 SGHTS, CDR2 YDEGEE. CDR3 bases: TGTGCCAGCAGCTTGCGGGTTATTAGCAATCAGCCCCAGCATTTT. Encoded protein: CASSLRVISNQPQHF.

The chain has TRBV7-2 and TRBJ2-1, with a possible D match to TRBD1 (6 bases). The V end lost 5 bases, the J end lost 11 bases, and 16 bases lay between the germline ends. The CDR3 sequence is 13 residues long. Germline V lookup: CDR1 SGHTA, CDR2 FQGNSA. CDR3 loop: CASSTRRQEKQFF. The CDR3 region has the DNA TGTGCCAGCAGCACCCGCAGACAGGAGAAGCAGTTCTTC.

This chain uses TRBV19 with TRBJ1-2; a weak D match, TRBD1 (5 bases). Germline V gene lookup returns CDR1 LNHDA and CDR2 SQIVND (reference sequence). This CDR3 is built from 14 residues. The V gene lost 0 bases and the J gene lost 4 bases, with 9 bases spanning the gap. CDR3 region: CASSIDGARYGYTF. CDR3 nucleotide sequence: TGTGCCAGTAGTATAGATGGGGCCCGCTATGGCTACACCTTC.